These 29 T cell receptor beta chains originate from one sample sequenced in a study of T cells in Graves' hyperthyroidism and ophthalmopathy. Amplified TCR beta CDR3 regions came from RNA transcripts. In the first-round RT-PCR of the TCR CDR3, the HTBI primer set was used. TCRdb used MiXCR to reprocess the multiplex PCR reads, holding one entry per CDR3 protein. This sample has hundreds of thousands of distinct CDR3 sequences, with roughly 14% found just once. The sequenced material came from blood. The receptors come from a woman aged 40 to 49 with Graves' ophthalmopathy.

The chain links TRBV5-4 to TRBJ1-2, with TRBD1 matching 7 bases. This CDR3 region has 14 residues. V dropped 4 bases and J dropped 8; count of bases not matched to a gene: 11. The germline V gene encodes CDR1 SGHNT and CDR2 YYREEE (reference sequence). The CDR3 DNA reads TGTGCCAGCAGCGGTGGGACAGACAGCGGGGGCTACACCTTC. It encodes CASSGGTDSGGYTF.

This clonotype was observed at least ten times. The chain employs TRBV24-1 and TRBJ1-4; D remains ambiguous. V was pared by 8 bases and J by 8 bases, with 20 bases between. Germline CDR1 is KGHDR and CDR2 is SFDVKD. This CDR3 is 15 amino acids long. CDR3 DNA sequence: TGTGCCACCACTCGAACTGGTAACGGTGGGGAAAAACTGTTTTTT. Amino acids: CATTRTGNGGEKLFF.

This clonotype was observed a single time. The V and J genes are TRBV6-5 and TRBJ2-6; TRBD1 aligns across 7 bases. The CDR3 totals 15 residues. Unmatched junction bases numbered 5, after V lost 5 bases and J lost 4 bases. CDR1 and CDR2 from the germline V gene are MNHEY and SVGAGI. CDR3 bases: TGTGCCAGCAGTAACAGGGGTCCGGGGGCCAACGTCCTGACTTTC. Residues: CASSNRGPGANVLTF.

V gene TRBV6-2 or TRBV6-3 combines with J gene TRBJ2-2; D assignment may be TRBD1 or TRBD2 (5 bases each). V dropped 6 bases and J dropped 0 bases, with 8 bases sitting between them. This CDR3 has 14 residues. Germline V lookup: CDR1 MNHEY, CDR2 SVGEGT. The CDR3 DNA reads TGTGCCAGCAGAATGGGGGCGAACACCGGGGAGCTGTTTTTT. Translation gives CASRMGANTGELFF.

This clonotype occurred many times. This chain joins TRBV29-1 and TRBJ2-7, with 10 bases that match TRBD1. The V gene's germline CDR1 is SQVTM and CDR2 ANQGSEA. This CDR3 is built from 13 residues. J lost 6 bases, V lost 7 bases, and 9 bases had no gene match. DNA for the CDR3: TGCAGCGGAGGGACAGGGGAGGACCGCGAGCAGTACTTC. Translation: CSGGTGEDREQYF.

This clonotype has at least ten counts. The CDR3 loop reads CASSSGLAGTGELFF. CDR3 nucleotide sequence: TGTGCCAGCAGTTCGGGACTAGCGGGCACCGGGGAGCTGTTTTTT. The chain links TRBV6-5 to TRBJ2-2; 12 bases agree with TRBD2. The junction had 1 base not matched to a gene; V was cut back by 4 bases and J by 4 bases. CDR3 length equals 15 residues. The germline V gene encodes CDR1 MNHEY and CDR2 SVGAGI.

In this sample, this clonotype turned up many times. CDR3 in DNA: TGTGCCAGCAGGCGGGAGGGGCGAGGGGTTGTGAGCTCCTACGAGCAGTACTTC. Translated: CASRREGRGVVSSYEQYF. J is TRBJ2-7 and V is TRBV6-2 or TRBV6-3; 9 nucleotides align to TRBD2. The CDR3 loop spans 18 amino acids. Germline CDR1 reads MNHEY; CDR2 reads SVGEGT. V gave up 6 bases and J gave up 0 bases; unmatched junction bases: 15.

CDR3 protein: CSAEFTSGKETQYF. The CDR3 DNA sequence: TGCAGTGCGGAATTTACTAGCGGAAAAGAGACCCAGTACTTC. The V call is TRBV20-1, the J call TRBJ2-5; 8 nucleotides match TRBD2. Germline CDR1 is DFQATT and CDR2 is SNEGSKA (reference sequence). CDR3 length: 14 residues. J gave up 3 bases and V 6 bases, and 9 bases lay outside the gene matches.

The chain recombines TRBV11-2 with TRBJ1-1; D gene uncertain. The CDR3 covers 17 residues. CDR1 and CDR2 from the germline V gene are SGHAT and FQNNGV. Trimming shortened V by 1 base and J by 3 bases, and 18 bases separated the two germline ends. For the CDR3, the DNA is TGTGCCAGCAGCTTAGGCCGCCTGAGAGTTAGGGACACTGAAGCTTTCTTT. Amino acid sequence: CASSLGRLRVRDTEAFF.

This chain connects TRBV3-1 to TRBJ2-7; no definite D call. V was shortened by 2 bases and J by 0 bases, with 8 bases between the two germline ends. The CDR3 extends over 14 amino acids. Germline V lookup: CDR1 LGHDT, CDR2 YNNKEL (reference sequence). The CDR3: CASSQSTPSYEQYF. In nucleotides, the CDR3 is TGTGCCAGCAGCCAATCCACCCCCTCCTACGAGCAGTACTTC.

This clonotype was seen at least ten times. V usage is TRBV24-1 and J usage is TRBJ1-2; no reliable D call. Germline-derived CDR1 and CDR2 are KGHDR and SFDVKD. This CDR3 has 14 residues. Trimming removed 4 bases at V and 4 bases at J, with 12 bases between. The CDR3 bases are TGTGCCACCAGTGACCGGACCTTGTCCTATGGCTACACCTTC. Translation gives CATSDRTLSYGYTF.

The chain recombines TRBV12-3 or TRBV12-4 with TRBJ2-5, with D possibly being TRBD2 (6 bases). CDR3 length equals 13 residues. V lost 5 bases and J lost 7, with 14 bases in between. The CDR3 DNA is TGTGCCAGCAGTCCCCGGGAGTCCGGGACCCAGTACTTC. The encoded protein is CASSPRESGTQYF.

This clonotype has a count of ten or more. The rearrangement joins TRBV20-1 to TRBJ2-7, with TRBD2 as a possible D gene (5 bases). This CDR3 spans 15 amino acids. Trimming stripped 2 bases from V and 5 bases from J, with 19 bases between. CDR1 is DFQATT, CDR2 SNEGSKA, per germline (reference sequence). The CDR3 reads CSARPLLVVTDEQYF. The DNA of the CDR3 is TGCAGTGCTAGACCCCTACTAGTCGTCACCGACGAGCAGTACTTC.

This clonotype has ten or more counts. The V gene is TRBV5-1, the J gene TRBJ1-3; the D is unclear. Trimming removed 3 bases at V and 0 bases at J, with 13 bases between. The germline V gene has CDR1 SGHRS and CDR2 YFSETQ. This CDR3 has 16 amino acids. The CDR3 loop reads CASSSSAGLSGNTIYF. The CDR3 DNA reads TGCGCCAGCAGCTCAAGCGCCGGACTCTCTGGAAACACCATATATTTT.

This clonotype was picked up many times. The chain is built from TRBV19 and TRBJ1-1; 7 positions agree with TRBD1. CDR1 is LNHDA and CDR2 is SQIVND in the germline V gene (reference sequence). V shed 2 bases, J shed 7 bases, and the junction held 7 bases outside the gene matches. The CDR3 extends over 14 amino acids. CDR3 protein: CASSIRGGLGEAFF. Written as DNA, the CDR3 is TGTGCCAGTAGTATAAGAGGGGGCTTGGGTGAAGCTTTCTTT. Variable domain in full (rest from reference TRBV19 and TRBJ1-1): DGGITQSPKYLFRKEGQNVTLSCEQNLNHDAMYWYRQDPGQGLRLIYYSQIVNDFQKGDIAEGYSVSREKKESFPLTVTSAQKNPTAFYLCASSIRGGLGEAFFGQGTRLTVV.

This clonotype has at least ten counts. The chain joins TRBV6-1 to TRBJ1-5; D unclear. CDR1 MNHNS and CDR2 SASEGT come from the germline V gene. Trimming cost V 1 base and J 2 bases, with 6 bases left between them. The CDR3 is 14 amino acids. DNA of the CDR3: TGTGCCAGCAGTGAAGGGTATCGCAATCAGCCCCAGCATTTT. This sequence encodes CASSEGYRNQPQHF.

This clonotype has a count of ten or more. The chain couples TRBV19 to TRBJ2-5; TRBD2 matches 9 bases. V lost 4 bases, J lost 1 base, and 1 base stayed unmatched. This CDR3 comprises 14 residues. The germline CDR1 and CDR2 sequences are LNHDA and SQIVND (reference sequence). CDR3 sequence (DNA): TGTGCCAGTAGTAGGACTAGCGCCCAAGAGACCCAGTACTTC. Amino acids: CASSRTSAQETQYF.

This clonotype has at least ten counts. The chain combines TRBV27 with TRBJ2-1, with a tentative D call TRBD2 (5 bases). The CDR3 extends over 13 amino acids. V lost 6 bases and J 9 bases, leaving 15 bases between the germline ends. Germline V lookup: CDR1 MNHEY, CDR2 SMNVEV (reference sequence). The CDR3 reads CASRPLTGSEQFF. The CDR3 DNA sequence: TGTGCCAGCAGGCCCCTGACTGGGAGTGAGCAGTTCTTC.

V usage is TRBV11-3 and J usage is TRBJ1-1; 8 bases agree with TRBD1. Germline values: CDR1 SGHNT, CDR2 YENEEA. V trimming: 4 bases; J trimming: 6 bases; junction bases outside the gene matches: 7. The CDR3 is 14 residues long. The CDR3 DNA is TGTGCCAGCAGCTCGACAGGGGCCAACGCTGAAGCTTTCTTT. As protein: CASSSTGANAEAFF.

This clonotype came up many times. The chain carries TRBV5-1 and TRBJ2-7; D ambiguous. Trimming removed 0 bases at V and 2 bases at J, with 9 bases between. The CDR3 is made up of 14 amino acids. The germline V gene has CDR1 SGHRS and CDR2 YFSETQ. This chain's CDR3 is CASSLEGAPYEQYF. CDR3 nucleotides: TGCGCCAGCAGCTTGGAAGGAGCGCCCTACGAGCAGTACTTC.

This clonotype was observed at least ten times. The genes are TRBV28 and TRBJ2-6; 8 nucleotides match TRBD2. V gave up 9 bases and J gave up 0 bases; unmatched junction bases: 4. Germline V gene sequence: CDR1 MDHEN, CDR2 SYDVKM. This CDR3 is built from 15 residues. The CDR3 nucleotides read TGTGCCAGTTGTAGCGGGAACTCTGGGGCCAACGTCCTGACTTTC. It codes for CASCSGNSGANVLTF.

The chain has TRBV25-1 and TRBJ2-7, with D possibly TRBD2 on 6 matching bases. The CDR3 totals 14 residues. Per the germline V gene, CDR1 is MGHDK and CDR2 is SYGVNS. V was trimmed by 5 bases and J by 3 bases, leaving 14 bases between them. The CDR3: CASSPRLEGYEQYF. CDR3 DNA sequence: TGTGCCAGCAGTCCCCGACTAGAGGGCTACGAGCAGTACTTC.

The gene calls are TRBV11-2 and TRBJ2-2, with D possibly being TRBD1 (6 bases). Germline V CDR1 and CDR2: SGHAT, FQNNGV. V dropped 5 bases and J dropped 8 bases, with 24 bases sitting between them. The CDR3 spans 17 residues. CDR3 nucleotide sequence: TGTGCCAGCAGCCCAGGGGCGGTGACATTAAATTTTGGGGAGCTGTTTTTT. Amino acids: CASSPGAVTLNFGELFF.

This clonotype was observed a few times. This rearrangement joins TRBV20-1 to TRBJ2-7; 8 bases are shared with TRBD1. Germline V gives CDR1 DFQATT, CDR2 SNEGSKA (reference sequence). After removal of 6 bases from V and 0 bases from J, the junction contained 7 bases not matched to a gene. This CDR3 spans 14 amino acids. CDR3 coding DNA: TGCAGTGCCGGTAGACAGGGGAGCTCCTACGAGCAGTACTTC. This encodes CSAGRQGSSYEQYF.

This clonotype was counted many times. This rearrangement joins TRBV11-3 to TRBJ1-2, with D hard to call. Deletions cut 1 base from V and 6 bases from J, with 9 bases between. The CDR3 covers 13 residues. Germline CDR1 reads SGHNT; CDR2 reads YENEEA. The CDR3 here is CASSLGGGDGYTF. The DNA for the CDR3 is TGTGCCAGCAGCTTAGGCGGAGGAGATGGCTACACCTTC. Complete variable domain (other parts from reference TRBV11-3 and TRBJ1-2): EAGVVQSPRYKIIEKKQPVAFWCNPISGHNTLYWYLQNLGQGPELLIRYENEEAVDDSQLPKDRFSAERLKGVDSTLKIQPAELGDSAVYLCASSLGGGDGYTFGSGTRLTVV.

This clonotype was detected a few times. This chain connects TRBV9 to TRBJ2-7; TRBD1 matches 9 bases. CDR3 length: 16 residues. Looked up from germline, CDR1 is SGDLS and CDR2 is YYNGEE. Trimming at V came to 2 bases and at J to 2 bases, leaving 8 bases not matched to a gene. The CDR3 DNA is TGTGCCAGCAGCGTGGCGGGACAGGGAGACACCTACGAGCAGTACTTC. It codes for CASSVAGQGDTYEQYF. Looking up the rest from reference TRBV9 and TRBJ2-7 gives the full variable domain: DSGVTQTPKHLITATGQRVTLRCSPRSGDLSVYWYQQSLDQGLQFLIQYYNGEERAKGNILERFSAQQFPDLHSELNLSSLELGDSALYFCASSVAGQGDTYEQYFGPGTRLTVT.

This clonotype was detected ten times or more. The gene calls are TRBV27 and TRBJ2-7; 11 nucleotides match TRBD2. Per germline, CDR1 MNHEY and CDR2 SMNVEV (reference sequence). J gave up 0 bases and V 5 bases, and 6 bases lay outside the gene matches. The CDR3 has 16 residues. The DNA for the CDR3 is TGTGCCAGCAGTCCTCGACTAGCGGGACCCTCCTACGAGCAGTACTTC. Its translation: CASSPRLAGPSYEQYF.

This clonotype showed up many times. The chain is built from TRBV15 and TRBJ1-3; D unclear. CDR1 and CDR2 (germline): LNHNV, YYDKDF (reference sequence). The CDR3 consists of 18 residues. The V end lost 0 bases, the J end lost 0 bases, and 15 bases lay between the germline ends. CDR3 sequence (DNA): TGTGCCACCAGCAGAGATCCCGCCGGGCTGAGCTCTGGAAACACCATATATTTT. Translated: CATSRDPAGLSSGNTIYF.

Turning to this clonotype: Given a much more abundant clone one base away, this may be a read error. The V gene is TRBV7-2, the J gene TRBJ2-7, with 7 bases aligning to TRBD2. There are 14 residues in the CDR3. Germline CDR1 reads SGHTA; CDR2 reads FQGNSA. With V trimmed by 4 bases and J by 7 bases, 10 bases remained unmatched. The CDR3 coding sequence is TGTGCCAGCAGCTACATCCGGGGGGACGATGAGCAGTACTTC. Amino acid sequence: CASSYIRGDDEQYF.